This TCR beta chain was sequenced in a study of shared clonotypes between healthy human individuals (dated by TCRdb to about 2020). About the full investigation: A few men and two women, aged 18 to 49 years, made up the cohort. To increase sequencing depth and limit assay-specific biases, TCR repertoire library preparation and sequencing were carried out by different laboratories using diverse techniques. Leukapheresis yielded between about 0.94 and 9 billion PBMCs per donor. Blood TCR repertoires of four to six healthy adults were deeply sequenced to estimate repertoire size and the extent of clonotype sharing between individuals. For each donor, CD4 naive and CD4 memory were each given three plates, CD8 naive was given two plates, and CD8 memory was given one plate. Broader findings and caveats from the paper: Estimated clonotype richness was generally larger for naive than for memory subsets. Sampling was restricted to blood, and TCR repertoires in tissues likely differ from the TCR repertoires found in blood. Because the study included a small number of donors, the genetic and exposure-history diversity represented was limited. Higher generation probabilities were observed for clonotypes shared by all four sorted-subset donors than for non-shared clonotypes. Pairwise subsampling indicated that sequencing depth was expected to affect the degree of clonotype sharing among donors. Across a few donors, about 4.5% of naive CD4, roughly 3.5% of naive CD8, roughly 2.3% of memory CD4, and roughly 0.41% of memory CD8 clonotypes were shared. Rarefaction of sorted-subset datasets indicated incomplete sequencing despite the large sequencing depth.

TCR CDR3 regions were amplified from genomic DNA by multiplex PCR using the deep immunoSEQ assay. Extracted genomic DNA from each cell subset was distributed evenly across all wells of several immunoSEQ 96-well plates, and each plate was treated as a replicate. For sorted subsets, 150 to 250 ng genomic DNA, equal to tens of thousands of T cell genomes, was loaded into each replicate PCR. The purified libraries were quantified using a Qubit 3.0 fluorometer, sized with a Bioanalyzer 2100, and then quantified again using the KAPA Library Quantification kit. A separate single-read 150-cycle Illumina NextSeq 550 flow cell was used to sequence each immunoSEQ 96-well plate. On the study's bioinformatics: Because the immunoSEQ output included only junctional sequences and no quality scores, the filtering could not be the same as the filtering used for full-length reads. To assign V/J genes and CDR3, sequences were annotated against IMGT germline references using PyIR, a Python wrapper for IgBLAST v1.9. Any read was removed if the V/J assignment was weak (E-value above 1e-6), the CDR3 was missing, or the read contained stop codons, out-of-frame junctions, or ambiguous translated residues. A V3J clonotype was defined by an identical inferred V gene, J gene, and CDR3 amino acid sequence. Percentage overlap between repertoires was computed as shared unique clonotypes divided by the size of the smaller repertoire. Richness of each repertoire was evaluated using RTK rarefaction, the Chao1 estimator, and Recon v2.1 estimates of unobserved clonotypes. Generation probabilities were computed with OLGA for all TCRbeta clonotypes obtained by the gDNA method from a few donors. The source is immuneACCESS, and TCRdb retained only in-frame sequences with V and J called. Part of the clones is not carried over; for the studies checked, unresolved V genes explain less than half of this, and the remainder is unexplained. That table gives V, J and clone size, and the DNA gave D and trimming. The sample records nearly 600,000 clones, around 95% of which are singletons. The top ten hold about 0.11% of the sample.

CD8 naive samples consisted of CD45RO-negative cells that were positively selected for CCR7, yielding a CD45RA+CCR7+ population without TemRA cells. Donors were healthy HIV-negative adults with no recently reported acute infections or vaccinations. All donors were Caucasian adults living in Nashville, Tennessee, USA. After blood collection by leukapheresis, PBMCs were isolated using Ficoll-Histopaque density gradient centrifugation and then cryopreserved in the vapor phase of liquid nitrogen. Analytical flow cytometry was used to check the purity and quantity of each magnetically sorted T cell population. Genomic DNA was isolated from each sorted fraction and quantified by UV absorbance on a Nanodrop 2000c. About this clone: What antigen it recognizes has not been identified. Per-base qualities were not stored, and no clone one base away is much larger.

The CDR3 spans 18 residues, from the cysteine through the phenylalanine. The sequence is cut down to CDR3 DNA, 54 bases in frame from base 1. The junction shows trimming of 1 base on V and 4 bases on J, and the gene matches do not reach 12 bases of it. CDR1 and CDR2, looked up from the germline V gene, are SGHAT and FQNNGV. The chain is made from TRBV11-2 and TRBJ2-1; 8 nucleotides in the junction match TRBD1. The specimen was naive CD8+ T cells sorted from blood. The sample's cell subset or site label, decoded: CD45RA+CCR7+. The sequence was collected from a woman aged 25 to 39 in good health. For the CDR3, the sequence is CASSLVLGRGLFYNEQFF. In nucleotides, the sequence is TGTGCCAGCAGCTTAGTTTTGGGCAGGGGGCTTTTTTACAATGAGCAGTTCTTC.